This TCR beta chain is from a study of persistence of HIV-infected CD4 T cells. This nonspecific control used anti-CD3/anti-CD28 bead stimulation of CD4+ T cells. Responding CD4+ T cells were sorted by upregulation of both CD40 ligand and CD69. Suppressive ART was started during chronic HIV-1 infection in these adults. A single count supports this clone. Its antigen remains unidentified. General study points: Degenerate expanded CDR3beta sequences were enriched among CMV- and Gag-responding cells.

The immunoSEQ assay was version 4, run in survey mode. The data were produced by immunoSEQ multiplex PCR, yet TCRdb's version contains in-frame clones alone and is incomplete. The table shows about 46,000 clones, with 70% to 90% occurring only once. Germline CDR1 reads KGHDR; CDR2 reads SFDVKD. Germline trimming cut 4 bases from V and 7 bases from J; bases unmatched to any gene: 11. The CDR3 extends over 16 amino acids. The input for sequencing was CD4+ T cells sorted from PBMCs after approximately 19-hour stimulation, taken from a patient who received antiretroviral therapy. The chain employs TRBV24-1 and TRBJ2-2; 7 positions match TRBD1. The sequence was collected from an adult woman with HIV who was CMV-seropositive. This chain's CDR3 is CATSDAKGGSVGELFF. In DNA, the CDR3 is TGTGCCACCAGTGACGCGAAAGGGGGCTCGGTCGGGGAGCTGTTTTTT.